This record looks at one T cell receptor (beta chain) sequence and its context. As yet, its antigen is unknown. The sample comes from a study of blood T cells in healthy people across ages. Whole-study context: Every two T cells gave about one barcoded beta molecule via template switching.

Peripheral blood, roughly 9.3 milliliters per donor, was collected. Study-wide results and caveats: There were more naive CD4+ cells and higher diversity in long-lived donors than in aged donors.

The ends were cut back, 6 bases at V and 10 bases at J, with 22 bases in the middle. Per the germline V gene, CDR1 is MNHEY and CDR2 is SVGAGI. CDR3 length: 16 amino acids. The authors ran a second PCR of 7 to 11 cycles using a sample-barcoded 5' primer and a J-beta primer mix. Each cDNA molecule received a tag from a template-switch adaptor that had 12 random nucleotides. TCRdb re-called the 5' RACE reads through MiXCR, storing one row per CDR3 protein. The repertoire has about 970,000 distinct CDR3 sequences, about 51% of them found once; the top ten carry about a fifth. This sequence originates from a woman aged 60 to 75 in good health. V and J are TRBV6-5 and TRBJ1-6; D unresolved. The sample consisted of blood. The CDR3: CASSLPPSRKGSPLHF. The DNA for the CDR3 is TGTGCCAGCAGCCTACCCCCATCCCGGAAGGGATCACCCCTCCACTTT.